The clone carrying this T cell receptor (beta chain) turned up a few times. The antigen is unknown. This sample was included in a study of identical twins. Study-level results: Twins shared beta out-of-frame sequences in excess, but this excess was weaker.

TCRdb re-analysed the 5' RACE reads in MiXCR, keeping a single row per CDR3 protein. The data contain about 690,000 distinct CDR3 sequences, around 5.7% of them seen just once; the ten biggest clones take up 1.5% to 2%. CDR3 length: 16 amino acids. V lost 0 bases to trimming and J lost 7 bases; unmatched junction nucleotides: 6. Germline V gene data show CDR1 as SGHRS and CDR2 as YFSETQ. The sample was naive T cells sorted from blood. This clonotype originated in a man aged 18 to 30 in good health. The rearrangement links TRBV5-1 to TRBJ2-1, with TRBD2 matching 11 bases. CDR3 sequence: CASSLAGTSGNNEQFF. DNA of the CDR3: TGCGCCAGCAGCTTGGCCGGGACTAGCGGTAATAATGAGCAGTTCTTC. Full variable domain (outside the CDR3, taken from reference TRBV5-1 and TRBJ2-1): KAGVTQTPRYLIKTRGQQVTLSCSPISGHRSVSWYQQTPGQGLQFLFEYFSETQRNKGNFPGRFSGRQFSNSRSEMNVSTLELGDSALYLCASSLAGTSGNNEQFFGPGTRLTVL.